The 30 T cell receptor beta chains reported below all come from one sample, sequenced in a study of blood T cell repertoires in COVID-19. Some clones are missing from TCRdb's copy, which holds only in-frame ones; the method was immunoSEQ multiplex PCR. The table includes some 110,000 clones, 70% to 90% detected once. The sequencing input was peripheral blood. Source of these receptors: a man in his 70s who had recovered from COVID-19.

The V and J genes are TRBV7-8 and TRBJ1-6; 9 nucleotides match TRBD1. CDR1 and CDR2 from the germline V gene are SGHVS and FQNEAQ. The V segment lost 4 bases and the J segment 5 bases; nucleotides outside the gene matches: 12. This CDR3 spans 18 amino acids. This CDR3 is CASSSMPPGQGNNSPLHF. The DNA for the CDR3 is TGTGCCAGCAGCTCGATGCCCCCGGGACAGGGAAATAATTCACCCCTCCACTTT. The whole variable domain, remainder taken from reference TRBV7-8 and TRBJ1-6, is GAGVSQSPRYKVAKRGQDVALRCDPISGHVSLFWYQQALGQGPEFLTYFQNEAQLDKSGLPSDRFFAERPEGSVSTLKIQRTQQEDSAVYLCASSSMPPGQGNNSPLHFGNGTRLTVT.

This chain connects TRBV13 to TRBJ2-1, with 14 bases lining up with TRBD2. Germline V gene lookup returns CDR1 PRHDT and CDR2 FYEKMQ (reference sequence). The CDR3 contains 21 residues. The trim removed 6 bases at V and 0 bases at J, leaving 16 bases unmatched. The CDR3, as DNA: TGTGCCAGCAGGACCCTAACCGGGACTAGCGGGGGCGCAAGCTCCTACAATGAGCAGTTCTTC. This gives the protein CASRTLTGTSGGASSYNEQFF.

This chain links TRBV7-9 with TRBJ2-1; D gene uncertain. There are 12 residues in the CDR3. With 3 bases removed from V and 8 bases from J, the gap between germline ends came to 8 bases. Germline V CDR1 and CDR2: SEHNR, FQNEAQ (reference sequence). The CDR3 region has the DNA TGTGCCAGCAGCTTTATTACGGATGAGCAGTTCTTC. Amino acids: CASSFITDEQFF.

V and J are TRBV12-5 and TRBJ2-1; D is undetermined. The CDR3 has 13 residues. V dropped 5 bases and J dropped 9 bases, with 14 bases sitting between them. Per the germline V gene, CDR1 is LGHNT and CDR2 is FRNRAP. As DNA, the CDR3 is TGTGCTAGTGGTCCCTCCTCCCTAGGTGAGCAGTTCTTC. Its translation: CASGPSSLGEQFF.

This chain connects TRBV29-1 to TRBJ2-5, with 9 positions matching TRBD2. The germline V gene encodes CDR1 SQVTM and CDR2 ANQGSEA. The J segment lost 1 base and the V segment lost 3 bases, leaving 6 bases of the junction unmatched. CDR3 size: 15 residues. In DNA, the CDR3 is TGCAGCGTTGATCGTAGCGGGGGCTTCCAAGAGACCCAGTACTTC. Translation: CSVDRSGGFQETQYF.

The rearrangement joins TRBV4-2 to TRBJ2-3; 7 bases fit TRBD1. Looked up from germline, CDR1 is LGHNA and CDR2 is YNFKEQ. The CDR3 loop spans 15 amino acids. After removal of 1 base from V and 1 base from J, the junction contained 2 bases not matched to a gene. The CDR3 here is CASSQGQGGTDTQYF. In DNA form, the CDR3 reads TGTGCCAGCAGCCAAGGGCAGGGGGGCACAGATACGCAGTATTTT.

The J gene is TRBJ2-7, the V gene TRBV27; the D gene is possibly TRBD1 (5 bases). Germline values: CDR1 MNHEY, CDR2 SMNVEV (reference sequence). Trimming took off 7 bases at V and 10 bases at J, with 14 bases between the two ends. This CDR3 is 11 amino acids long. CDR3 amino acids: CASKLRTKQYF. CDR3 in DNA: TGTGCCAGCAAACTCAGGACAAAACAGTACTTC.

The chain has TRBV20-1 and TRBJ2-7; the D is unclear. Germline lookup yields CDR1 DFQATT and CDR2 SNEGSKA (reference sequence). The CDR3 consists of 11 residues. With 2 bases removed from V and 4 bases from J, the gap between germline ends came to 6 bases. CDR3 bases: TGCAGTGCTAGACCTTTATACGAGCAGTACTTC. Translating it yields CSARPLYEQYF.

V is TRBV5-1 and J is TRBJ1-2; possibly TRBD1 for D (5 bases). The CDR3 length is 14 residues. V lost 0 bases, J lost 0 bases, and 6 bases lay in between. The germline V gene has CDR1 SGHRS and CDR2 YFSETQ. CDR3 sequence reads: CASSLVDTNYGYTF. The CDR3 region has the DNA TGCGCCAGCAGCTTGGTGGACACTAACTATGGCTACACCTTC.

The rearrangement links TRBV24-1 to TRBJ2-1; 7 bases map to TRBD2. Unmatched junction bases numbered 10, after V lost 7 bases and J lost 5 bases. Germline CDR1 KGHDR, CDR2 SFDVKD. CDR3 length: 15 amino acids. This CDR3 reads CATSDPGGWDNEQFF. CDR3 DNA: TGTGCCACCAGCGATCCGGGGGGATGGGACAATGAGCAGTTCTTC.

The chain recombines TRBV5-6 with TRBJ1-5, with unresolved D. This CDR3 spans 15 amino acids. V gave up 4 bases and J gave up 0 bases, with 11 bases separating them. The germline V gene has CDR1 SGHDT and CDR2 YYEEEE. CDR3 sequence reads: CASSAGGHSNQPQHF. The CDR3 DNA sequence: TGTGCCAGCAGCGCTGGAGGTCATAGCAATCAGCCCCAGCATTTT.

The chain links TRBV7-6 to TRBJ2-5; 14 bases map to TRBD2. The J segment lost 5 bases and the V segment lost 5 bases, leaving 4 bases of the junction unmatched. The germline V gene encodes CDR1 SGHVS and CDR2 FNYEAQ. This CDR3 is 15 amino acids long. The CDR3 spells CASSVTSGGAETQYF. For the CDR3, the DNA is TGTGCCAGCAGCGTGACTAGCGGGGGGGCTGAGACCCAGTACTTC.

The chain recombines TRBV6-5 with TRBJ1-5; D not resolved. Trimming took 4 bases from V and 2 from J, leaving 3 bases between them. The germline V gene has CDR1 MNHEY and CDR2 SVGAGI. CDR3 size: 12 residues. CDR3 sequence (DNA): TGTGCCAGCAGTTCGGGCAATCAGCCCCAGCATTTT. Its protein is CASSSGNQPQHF.

V gene TRBV7-8 combines with J gene TRBJ1-4, with TRBD1 as a possible D gene (5 bases). This CDR3 comprises 15 residues. The V end was cut by 6 bases, the J end by 5 bases, with 16 bases between. Germline values: CDR1 SGHVS, CDR2 FQNEAQ. The CDR3 DNA is TGTGCCAGCAGTTGGGGCCGCTATTCGAATGAAAAACTGTTTTTT. As protein: CASSWGRYSNEKLFF.

DNA for the CDR3: TGTGCCAGCAGGGGGACTGCGAATCAGCCCCAGCATTTT. Translated: CASRGTANQPQHF. V gene TRBV12-3 or TRBV12-4 combines with J gene TRBJ1-5; maybe TRBD1 (5 bases). The CDR3 has 13 residues. Trimming shortened V by 6 bases and J by 4 bases, and 10 bases separated the two germline ends.

This clone was recorded once. The chain has TRBV12-3 or TRBV12-4 and TRBJ1-2; D is uncertain. The CDR3 extends over 13 amino acids. Trimming shortened V by 3 bases and J by 2 bases, and 7 bases separated the two germline ends. The DNA for the CDR3 is TGTGCCAGCAGTTTTGGACTGAACTATGGCTACACCTTC. This sequence encodes CASSFGLNYGYTF.

A word on this clone: This same CDR3 is encoded by further DNA sequences in the sample. This chain's CDR3 is CASSSKDRIVGGYTF. The CDR3 DNA reads as TGTGCCAGCAGTTCCAAGGACAGGATTGTGGGTGGCTACACCTTC. This chain links TRBV6-5 with TRBJ1-2, with 7 bases identical to TRBD1. The V gene end was trimmed by 4 bases and the J gene end by 7 bases; junction bases not matched to a gene: 12. The germline CDR1 and CDR2 sequences are MNHEY and SVGAGI. The CDR3 length is 15 residues.

The chain carries TRBV7-6 and TRBJ2-1; 12 bases fit TRBD2. The trim removed 1 base at V and 8 bases at J, leaving 12 bases unmatched. CDR3 length: 18 amino acids. Germline assignment: CDR1 SGHVS and CDR2 FNYEAQ. CDR3 residues: CASSLVTSGSRQQYEQFF. CDR3 coding DNA: TGTGCCAGCAGCTTAGTGACTAGCGGGAGCCGACAGCAATATGAGCAGTTCTTC.

DNA of the CDR3: TGTGCCATCAGTGTTCGGGCGCGGGGGGTTTCCTACGAGCAGTACTTC. This codes for CAISVRARGVSYEQYF. The J gene is TRBJ2-7, the V gene TRBV10-3; TRBD2 agrees at 8 bases. The germline CDR1 and CDR2 sequences are ENHRY and SYGVKD. V gave up 4 bases and J gave up 1 base; unmatched junction bases: 9. The CDR3 has 16 residues.

The rearrangement joins TRBV15 to TRBJ1-2; a possible D gene is TRBD1 (6 bases). V was trimmed by 3 bases and J by 2 bases, leaving 13 bases between them. Germline assignment: CDR1 LNHNV and CDR2 YYDKDF (reference sequence). CDR3 length: 15 residues. The CDR3 DNA is TGTGCCACCAGCAGTTATACGGACAGCAACTATGGCTACACCTTC. The encoded protein is CATSSYTDSNYGYTF. Using reference TRBV15 and TRBJ1-2 for the parts outside the CDR3, the full variable domain is DAMVIQNPRYQVTQFGKPVTLSCSQTLNHNVMYWYQQKSSQAPKLLFHYYDKDFNNEADTPDNFQSRRPNTSFCFLDIRSPGLGDTAMYLCATSSYTDSNYGYTFGSGTRLTVV.

This clone was found once. The chain couples TRBV6-6 to TRBJ1-3; the D gene is possibly TRBD1 (6 bases). CDR3 length: 16 residues. Germline V lookup: CDR1 MNHNY, CDR2 SVGAGI (reference sequence). V lost 3 bases and J 0 bases, leaving 12 bases between the germline ends. The CDR3 sequence is CASSYMDSRSGNTIYF. The CDR3 DNA reads TGTGCCAGCAGTTATATGGACAGCCGCTCTGGAAACACCATATATTTT.

The V and J genes are TRBV19 and TRBJ2-3, with 9 bases aligning to TRBD2. CDR1 and CDR2 (germline): LNHDA, SQIVND (reference sequence). V gave up 3 bases and J gave up 1 base; unmatched junction bases: 2. The CDR3 contains 15 residues. CDR3 nucleotides: TGTGCCAGTAGTATGGCTAGCGGGGGCACAGATACGCAGTATTTT. This gives the protein CASSMASGGTDTQYF.

The chain joins TRBV7-7 to TRBJ2-2; TRBD2 matches 7 bases. CDR3 size: 14 residues. Germline V gene sequence: CDR1 SSHAT, CDR2 FNYEAQ (reference sequence). J lost 4 bases, V lost 5 bases, and 4 bases had no gene match. CDR3: CASSRGTTTGELFF. CDR3 DNA: TGTGCCAGCAGCCGCGGGACTACCACCGGGGAGCTGTTTTTT.

The genes are TRBV20-1 and TRBJ2-3; 9 bases line up with TRBD2. This CDR3 is built from 15 residues. Germline V gives CDR1 DFQATT, CDR2 SNEGSKA (reference sequence). J gave up 0 bases and V 3 bases, and 4 bases lay outside the gene matches. The CDR3 spells CSASRREGSTDTQYF. The CDR3 nucleotides are TGCAGTGCTAGTCGGCGGGAGGGTAGCACAGATACGCAGTATTTT.

J is TRBJ1-1 and V is TRBV30; D gene ambiguous. CDR3 length equals 14 residues. CDR1 and CDR2 from the germline V gene are GTSNPN and SVGIG (reference sequence). V was pared by 0 bases and J by 1 base, with 9 bases between. In DNA form, the CDR3 reads TGTGCCTGGAGTGTACCAGCGACGAACACTGAAGCTTTCTTT. Translating it yields CAWSVPATNTEAFF. Using reference TRBV30 and TRBJ1-1 for the parts outside the CDR3, the full variable domain is SQTIHQWPATLVQPVGSPLSLECTVEGTSNPNLYWYRQAAGRGLQLLFYSVGIGQISSEVPQNLSASRPQDRQFILSSKKLLLSDSGFYLCAWSVPATNTEAFFGQGTRLTVV.

The chain uses TRBV6-2 or TRBV6-3 and TRBJ2-7; 7 positions agree with TRBD2. Germline values: CDR1 MNHEY, CDR2 SVGEGT. Unmatched junction bases numbered 10, after V lost 4 bases and J lost 4 bases. The CDR3 runs to 15 residues. The CDR3, as DNA: TGTGCCAGCAGTTCTCGGACCCTAGCGGCTTACGAGCAGTACTTC. Translated: CASSSRTLAAYEQYF.

The J gene is TRBJ2-1, the V gene TRBV4-3; TRBD2 agrees at 7 bases. The trim removed 1 base at V and 4 bases at J, leaving 7 bases unmatched. Germline CDR1 reads LGHNA; CDR2 reads YSLEER. The CDR3 spans 16 residues. The CDR3 DNA follows: TGCGCCAGCAGCCAAGTCTCGGGTAGCGGGTACAATGAGCAGTTCTTC. It specifies CASSQVSGSGYNEQFF.

This chain uses TRBV19 with TRBJ1-1; tentative D call: TRBD1 (6 bases). This CDR3 contains 15 residues. V gave up 7 bases and J gave up 5 bases, with 20 bases separating them. Per the germline V gene, CDR1 is LNHDA and CDR2 is SQIVND (reference sequence). The CDR3 sequence is CASTSIQQGRTEAFF. CDR3 DNA: TGTGCCAGTACTTCGATTCAGCAGGGGCGGACTGAAGCTTTCTTT.

This rearrangement joins TRBV4-3 to TRBJ1-1; tentative D call: TRBD1 (6 bases). Trimming pared 3 bases from V and 1 base from J, leaving 9 bases between. This CDR3 comprises 14 residues. Germline V gives CDR1 LGHNA, CDR2 YSLEER. CDR3 region: CASSQTGGNTEAFF. CDR3 nucleotides: TGCGCCAGCAGCCAGACAGGTGGGAACACTGAAGCTTTCTTT.

The rearrangement uses TRBV27 and TRBJ1-6, with 10 bases that match TRBD1. In germline, CDR1 is MNHEY, CDR2 SMNVEV (reference sequence). The ends lost 3 bases at V and 7 bases at J; junction bases unmatched: 3. The CDR3 is 15 residues long. CDR3 in DNA: TGTGCCAGCAGTTTTGGGACAGGGGTGAATTCACCCCTCCACTTT. Translation: CASSFGTGVNSPLHF.